This entry features one TCR beta chain sequence. This sample stems from a study of CD8 T cells in Susac syndrome. An input of about 0.5 to 1 ug of RNA was subjected to reverse transcription using random hexamers. With immunoSEQ multiplex PCR, TCR beta CDR3 was amplified across 54 Vbeta and 13 Jbeta. TCRdb reprocessed the immunoSEQ multiplex PCR reads via MiXCR and lists one record per CDR3 protein. The sample lists hundreds of thousands of distinct CDR3 sequences; 95% were seen once. Sequencing targeted TCR beta in T cells from blood (CD8+ and CD4+). The CD8+ and CD4+ T cells were negatively isolated, with the TEMRA cells enriched by FACS. The CDR3 is 15 residues long. Looked up from germline, CDR1 is SNHLY and CDR2 is FYNNEI. V was pared by 6 bases and J by 2 bases, with 6 bases of the junction left unmatched.

The chain is built from TRBV2 and TRBJ1-5; the match to TRBD1 covers 8 bases. This receptor was obtained from a human donor with multiple sclerosis. The sequencing input was CD4+ T cells from PBMCs. The CDR3 DNA reads as TGTGCCAGCAGAACAGGGGGTAAGGGCAATCAGCCCCAGCATTTT. Amino acid sequence: CASRTGGKGNQPQHF.